This TCR beta chain originates from a study of T cells after yellow fever vaccination. Points from the study as a whole: Contaminating bulk clonotypes could be abundant in FACS-sorted repertoires. Post-booster reappearance was seen for most primary-vaccination clones (around 96% CD4, roughly 88% CD8).

TCRdb re-called the 5' RACE reads through MiXCR, storing one row per CDR3 protein. The data contain 60,000 or so distinct CDR3 sequences, more than 5.5% of them singletons. This clonotype has only a few counts. Its specificity is unknown. This CDR3 comprises 15 residues. V trimming: 0 bases; J trimming: 6 bases; junction bases outside the gene matches: 7. The germline CDR1 and CDR2 sequences are LGHNA and YSLEER. The chain joins TRBV4-3 to TRBJ1-2, with 7 nucleotides matching TRBD1. This clonotype was sampled from a man aged 18 to 29 who received the YFV17D yellow fever vaccine. This material consisted of CD8+ T cells sorted from PBMCs, taken on the day of the first yellow fever vaccination. CDR3 amino acids: CASSQDRGGGNGYTF. CDR3 bases: TGCGCCAGCAGCCAAGATCGAGGGGGCGGAAATGGCTACACCTTC.